The 20 T cell receptor beta chains reported below all come from one sample, sequenced in a study of cytomegalovirus exposure and HLA in healthy donors. The primer mix had 60 Vbeta and 13 Jbeta primers. The repertoire was sequenced with immunoSEQ multiplex PCR; TCRdb's copy has only in-frame clones and lacks some. Of 65,000 to 85,000 clones in the sample, roughly 80% are singletons; the top ten hold 2.4%. The specimen sequenced was PBMCs. The source of these receptors is a woman aged 45-65 years in good health and CMV-seronegative.

CDR3 protein: CASSLNLARYNEQFF. CDR3 coding DNA: TGCGCCAGCAGCTTGAACCTAGCCCGCTACAATGAGCAGTTCTTC. The chain combines TRBV5-1 with TRBJ2-1, with D possibly being TRBD2 (5 bases). Trimming took 1 base from V and 3 from J, leaving 11 bases between them. CDR1 and CDR2 from the germline V gene are SGHRS and YFSETQ. The CDR3 contains 15 residues.

The sample holds one count of this clone. The chain employs TRBV29-1 and TRBJ2-1, with no clear D. This CDR3 region has 15 residues. Trimming removed 1 base at V and 0 bases at J, with 10 bases between. CDR1 and CDR2 (germline): SQVTM, ANQGSEA. CDR3 protein: CSVEGGSYSYNEQFF. In DNA form, the CDR3 reads TGCAGCGTTGAAGGAGGTTCTTACTCCTACAATGAGCAGTTCTTC.

The J gene is TRBJ2-7, the V gene TRBV19; 12 nucleotides match TRBD2. V lost 1 base to trimming and J lost 2 bases; unmatched junction nucleotides: 3. The CDR3 runs to 16 residues. Per the germline V gene, CDR1 is LNHDA and CDR2 is SQIVND (reference sequence). The CDR3 loop is CASSIGGLAGTYEQYF. The CDR3 region has the DNA TGTGCCAGTAGTATAGGAGGACTAGCGGGAACCTACGAGCAGTACTTC.

The chain uses TRBV5-1 and TRBJ2-5, with 7 bases lining up with TRBD2. This CDR3 has 16 amino acids. V shed 3 bases, J shed 2 bases, and the junction held 10 bases outside the gene matches. Germline assignment: CDR1 SGHRS and CDR2 YFSETQ. CDR3 bases: TGCGCCAGCAGCTGGAGACCAACTAGCGCACAAGAGACCCAGTACTTC. It is translated as CASSWRPTSAQETQYF.

In this sample, this clone turned up a few times. The chain employs TRBV5-6 and TRBJ2-6; D remains ambiguous. Germline CDR1 is SGHDT and CDR2 is YYEEEE. The CDR3 covers 15 residues. V was cut by 0 bases and J by 1 base, with 5 bases left in between. The DNA of the CDR3 is TGTGCCAGCAGCTTGGGTCCGTCTGGGGCCAACGTCCTGACTTTC. Amino acid sequence: CASSLGPSGANVLTF. The entire variable domain, with the rest obtained from reference TRBV5-6 and TRBJ2-6, is as follows: DAGVTQSPTHLIKTRGQQVTLRCSPKSGHDTVSWYQQALGQGPQFIFQYYEEEERQRGNFPDRFSGHQFPNYSSELNVNALLLGDSALYLCASSLGPSGANVLTFGAGSRLTVL.

This clone is a singleton in its sample. The chain is built from TRBV7-3 and TRBJ2-1; 9 bases line up with TRBD2. This CDR3 has 15 amino acids. The V segment lost 6 bases and the J segment 3 bases; nucleotides outside the gene matches: 6. Germline V gives CDR1 SGHTA, CDR2 FQGTGA. In nucleotides, the CDR3 is TGTGCCAGCAGTCCCGGGACTAGCTTCTACAATGAGCAGTTCTTC. Protein product: CASSPGTSFYNEQFF.

The chain combines TRBV28 with TRBJ2-5, with 7 bases fitting TRBD1. Trimming at V came to 3 bases and at J to 0 bases, leaving 7 bases not matched to a gene. Germline V CDR1 and CDR2: MDHEN, SYDVKM. The CDR3 runs to 16 residues. The CDR3 DNA is TGTGCCAGCAGTTTGAGGGGACAGCCTAACCAAGAGACCCAGTACTTC. Protein sequence: CASSLRGQPNQETQYF. The variable domain in full, with the rest retrieved from reference TRBV28 and TRBJ2-5, is DVKVTQSSRYLVKRTGEKVFLECVQDMDHENMFWYRQDPGLGLRLIYFSYDVKMKEKGDIPEGYSVSREKKERFSLILESASTNQTSMYLCASSLRGQPNQETQYFGPGTRLLVL.

This chain links TRBV2 with TRBJ2-3; 8 positions agree with TRBD2. This CDR3 is 20 amino acids long. Germline V lookup: CDR1 SNHLY, CDR2 FYNNEI. After removal of 4 bases from V and 0 bases from J, the junction contained 18 bases not matched to a gene. CDR3 sequence reads: CASSGGGRGTRLPSTDTQYF. CDR3 sequence (DNA): TGTGCCAGCAGTGGGGGGGGCCGCGGGACTAGGCTCCCTAGCACAGATACGCAGTATTTT.

This chain links TRBV7-9 with TRBJ1-4, with D perhaps TRBD1 (6 bases). The CDR3 spans 14 residues. V dropped 7 bases and J dropped 8 bases, with 17 bases sitting between them. Germline loops: CDR1 SEHNR, CDR2 FQNEAQ (reference sequence). The CDR3 region has the DNA TGTGCCAGCACCCCAGGCAGGGGTGAGGAAAAACTGTTTTTT. It is translated as CASTPGRGEEKLFF.

The rearrangement links TRBV28 to TRBJ2-7; tentatively, D is TRBD2 (5 bases). Germline V gene lookup returns CDR1 MDHEN and CDR2 SYDVKM. The CDR3 spans 16 residues. Trimming took 5 bases from V and 3 from J, leaving 20 bases between them. The CDR3 DNA sequence: TGTGCCAGCAGTCGAGACCTCGGACTCAAAAGCTACGAGCAGTACTTC. Its translation: CASSRDLGLKSYEQYF.

This rearrangement joins TRBV28 to TRBJ1-2; tentative D call: TRBD1 (6 bases). This CDR3 has 14 amino acids. V lost 2 bases, J lost 3 bases, and 10 bases lay in between. Germline V lookup: CDR1 MDHEN, CDR2 SYDVKM. The CDR3 DNA reads as TGTGCCAGCAGTTTAGCAGGGGAAGACTATGGCTACACCTTC. It specifies CASSLAGEDYGYTF.

The chain is built from TRBV28 and TRBJ2-7; 15 positions agree with TRBD2. J lost 3 bases, V lost 6 bases, and 12 bases had no gene match. Germline lookup yields CDR1 MDHEN and CDR2 SYDVKM. The CDR3 is 18 amino acids. CDR3 sequence reads: CASSTNGLAGGLGYEQYF. CDR3 DNA sequence: TGTGCCAGCAGCACAAACGGACTAGCGGGAGGGTTGGGCTACGAGCAGTACTTC. The whole variable domain, remainder taken from reference TRBV28 and TRBJ2-7, is DVKVTQSSRYLVKRTGEKVFLECVQDMDHENMFWYRQDPGLGLRLIYFSYDVKMKEKGDIPEGYSVSREKKERFSLILESASTNQTSMYLCASSTNGLAGGLGYEQYFGPGTRLTVT.

The chain has TRBV2 and TRBJ1-1, with 10 positions matching TRBD1. Per germline, CDR1 SNHLY and CDR2 FYNNEI. CDR3 size: 14 residues. Trimming cost V 10 bases and J 7 bases; bases outside gene matches: 12. The CDR3 reads CATILTGGINEAFF. Written as DNA, the CDR3 is TGTGCCACCATACTGACAGGGGGCATTAATGAAGCTTTCTTT.

This clone was found many times. The CDR3 region has the DNA TGTGCCAGCAGTGAACTAGCGGGCTCCTACAATGAGCAGTTCTTC. Translation gives CASSELAGSYNEQFF. The chain has TRBV6-1 and TRBJ2-1, with TRBD2 identical over 8 bases. The CDR3 sequence is 15 residues long. The V segment lost 2 bases and the J segment 0 bases; nucleotides outside the gene matches: 0. The germline gives CDR1 MNHNS, CDR2 SASEGT.

The chain has TRBV19 and TRBJ1-1; 7 bases fit TRBD1. This CDR3 spans 14 amino acids. The V gene end was trimmed by 3 bases and the J gene end by 3 bases; junction bases not matched to a gene: 4. Per the germline V gene, CDR1 is LNHDA and CDR2 is SQIVND (reference sequence). The CDR3 spells CASSMGGTDTEAFF. In nucleotides, the CDR3 is TGTGCCAGTAGTATGGGTGGGACAGACACTGAAGCTTTCTTT.

This rearrangement joins TRBV15 to TRBJ2-5; 16 bases fit TRBD2. Germline loops: CDR1 LNHNV, CDR2 YYDKDF (reference sequence). Trimming removed 5 bases from V and 5 bases from J; junction bases left unmatched: 8. This CDR3 is 17 amino acids long. CDR3 DNA: TGTGCCACCAGCCCTACCAGGGGACTAGCGGGGGGGGAGACCCAGTACTTC. Protein product: CATSPTRGLAGGETQYF.

V gene TRBV7-3 combines with J gene TRBJ2-7, with 8 bases identical to TRBD1. V trimming: 1 base; J trimming: 0 bases; junction bases outside the gene matches: 5. This CDR3 has 16 amino acids. Germline V CDR1 and CDR2: SGHTA, FQGTGA. CDR3 amino acids: CASSLSGRGHSYEQYF. CDR3 in DNA: TGTGCCAGCAGCTTAAGTGGCAGGGGGCACTCCTACGAGCAGTACTTC. Based on the CDR3 plus reference TRBV7-3 and TRBJ2-7, the full variable domain is GAGVSQTPSNKVTEKGKYVELRCDPISGHTALYWYRQSLGQGPEFLIYFQGTGAADDSGLPNDRFFAVRPEGSVSTLKIQRTERGDSAVYLCASSLSGRGHSYEQYFGPGTRLTVT.

The chain has TRBV6-6 and TRBJ2-4, with 8 nucleotides matching TRBD1. The V and J ends lost 6 bases and 0 bases, in that order; junction bases with no gene match: 7. This CDR3 comprises 16 residues. Germline values: CDR1 MNHNY, CDR2 SVGAGI (reference sequence). CDR3 nucleotides: TGTGCCAGCAGATTTGGGACAGGCGTAGCCAAAAACATTCAGTACTTC. Protein sequence: CASRFGTGVAKNIQYF.

DNA for the CDR3: TGCAGCGTTGGACAGGGCGGCTACAATGAGCAGTTCTTC. Translating gives CSVGQGGYNEQFF. The chain recombines TRBV29-1 with TRBJ2-1, with TRBD1 matching 7 bases. This CDR3 has 13 residues. The germline CDR1 and CDR2 sequences are SQVTM and ANQGSEA. The junction had 3 bases not matched to a gene; V was cut back by 4 bases and J by 3 bases.

CDR3 loop: CASSDSFSTDTQYF. The CDR3 DNA is TGTGCCAGCAGTGACTCCTTTAGCACAGATACGCAGTATTTT. The J gene is TRBJ2-3, the V gene TRBV6-4; D is unclear. Trimming removed 0 bases at V and 0 bases at J, with 4 bases between. Germline V gene data show CDR1 as MRHNA and CDR2 as SNTAGT. The CDR3 totals 14 residues.